The present T cell receptor (beta chain) was sequenced within a study of breast tumors, draining lymph nodes, adjacent tissues. The study's findings and limits: Data fit most tumor T cells coming from lymph node, expanding in tumor. That most tumor T cells come from lymph nodes remained unproven. Compared with lymph nodes, tumors were less diverse; compared with nontumor tissue, more. Luminal-like breast cancer showed significantly higher tumor–nontumor repertoire similarity than basal-like.

The CDR3 is 12 amino acids. V was trimmed by 4 bases and J by 6 bases, leaving 10 bases between them. One entry per CDR3 protein results from TCRdb running MiXCR on the multiplex PCR reads. Of more than 80,000 distinct CDR3 sequences listed, around 30% are singletons. Axillary draining lymph nodes of breast cancer patients supplied the node samples. This clonotype occurred a few times. Its antigen is not known. The rearrangement links TRBV12-3 or TRBV12-4 to TRBJ2-7; no firm D call. The origin of this receptor is a female donor with breast cancer. Some clones in this sample may be carry-over from other donors' samples. Sequenced: axillary lymph node tissue. The chain's CDR3 is CASSSIVGEQYF. The CDR3 DNA sequence: TGTGCCAGCAGTTCTATAGTGGGCGAGCAGTACTTC.